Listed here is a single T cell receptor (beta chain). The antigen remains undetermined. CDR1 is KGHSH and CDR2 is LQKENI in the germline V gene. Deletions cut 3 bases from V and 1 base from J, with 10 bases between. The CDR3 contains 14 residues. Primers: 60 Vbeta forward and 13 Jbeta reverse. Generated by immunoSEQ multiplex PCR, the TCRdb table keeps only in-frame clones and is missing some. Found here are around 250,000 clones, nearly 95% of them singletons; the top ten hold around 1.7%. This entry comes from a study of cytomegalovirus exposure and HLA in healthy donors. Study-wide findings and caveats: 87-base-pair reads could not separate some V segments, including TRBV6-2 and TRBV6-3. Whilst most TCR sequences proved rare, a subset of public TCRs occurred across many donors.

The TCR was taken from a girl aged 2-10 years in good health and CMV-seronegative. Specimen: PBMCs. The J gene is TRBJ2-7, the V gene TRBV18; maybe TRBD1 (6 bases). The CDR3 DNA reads TGTGCCAGCTCACCCCAGACAGGATCCTACGAGCAGTACTTC. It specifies CASSPQTGSYEQYF.